This TCR beta chain emerged from a study of radiation and T cells in renal cell carcinoma. Study observations and caveats: From baseline, blood top tumor clonotypes peaked at 2 weeks post-radiation.

V gave up 0 bases and J gave up 4 bases; unmatched junction bases: 4. CDR3 size: 16 residues. Germline-derived CDR1 and CDR2 are SEHNR and FQNEAQ (reference sequence). In the case of this clone: The antigen is unknown.

Time point: baseline pretreatment blood. Treatment defined: 15 Gy SBRT to primary tumor, nephrectomy 4 weeks later. The table came from immunoSEQ multiplex PCR; TCRdb's copy has only in-frame clones and leaves some out. The sample yields 45,000 to 65,000 clones, 65% to 80% seen once. The TCR sequence derives from a man in his sixties with renal cell carcinoma. Sample: blood, taken from a patient whose treatment included radiotherapy and nephrectomy. The chain couples TRBV7-9 to TRBJ2-5; 11 bases match TRBD2. Written as DNA, the CDR3 is TGTGCCAGCAGCTTAGCTCTCACTAGCGGGGGAGAGACCCAGTACTTC. Its protein is CASSLALTSGGETQYF.